This T cell receptor beta chain was identified during a study of T cells in Graves' hyperthyroidism and ophthalmopathy. The CDR3 spans 14 residues. The germline V gene encodes CDR1 GTSNPN and CDR2 SVGIG (reference sequence). The V gene end was trimmed by 4 bases and the J gene end by 1 base; junction bases not matched to a gene: 6. The TCR beta CDR3 regions underwent amplification using RNA transcripts as the source. HTBI primers drove first-round RT-PCR of the TCR CDR3. TCRdb reprocessed the multiplex PCR reads via MiXCR and lists one record per CDR3 protein. Of some 510,000 distinct CDR3 sequences listed, less than 25% were seen once; the top ten hold approximately 26%. This clonotype was counted a single time.

The chain joins TRBV30 to TRBJ1-1; 7 positions match TRBD1. The origin of this receptor is a man between 18 and 35 years old with Graves' hyperthyroidism. The sample taken for sequencing was blood. In DNA form, the CDR3 reads TGTGCCTGGAATTCTGACAGGGCGAACACTGAAGCTTTCTTT. This translates into CAWNSDRANTEAFF.